Below, one T cell receptor (beta chain) is given with its context. This specimen comes from a study of blood T cells in healthy people across ages. Combining a sample-barcoded 5' primer with a J-beta primer mix, a second PCR ran for roughly 7 to 11 cycles. TCRdb processed the 5' RACE reads anew with MiXCR; each CDR3 protein has one entry. The profile shows about 970,000 distinct CDR3 sequences, just over 50% of them singletons. The source of this sequence is a woman aged 55-70 years in good health. The specimen sequenced was blood.

The CDR3 is CSVIGTSGYNEQFF. Written as DNA, the CDR3 is TGCAGCGTAATCGGGACTAGCGGTTACAATGAGCAGTTCTTC. The genes are TRBV29-1 and TRBJ2-1, with 11 nucleotides matching TRBD2. J gave up 4 bases and V 6 bases, and 5 bases lay outside the gene matches. Germline-derived CDR1 and CDR2 are SQVTM and ANQGSEA. This CDR3 has 14 amino acids.